The present T cell receptor (beta chain) was sequenced within a study of shared clonotypes between healthy human individuals. Points from the study as a whole: Among several donors, about 5% of naive CD4 clonotypes were found in common.

Germline V gene sequence: CDR1 SEHNR, CDR2 FQNEAQ (reference sequence). V dropped 3 bases and J dropped 8; count of bases not matched to a gene: 6. CDR3 size: 14 residues. About this clone: The target antigen is unknown.

Profiled with immunoSEQ multiplex PCR; TCRdb holds only in-frame clones, not every one. The table has 750,000 to 1,000,000 clones, 85% to 95% seen once. Terminally differentiated effector memory CD45RA+ cells were excluded by CCR7 positive selection of CD45RO-negative cells. The clonotype was recovered from a man younger than 40 in good health. Input material: naive CD8+ T cells sorted from blood. The V and J genes are TRBV7-9 and TRBJ2-1; 8 nucleotides agree with TRBD2. The CDR3 region has the DNA TGTGCCAGCAGCTTTAAGGCGGGAGGACATGAGCAGTTCTTC. Its translation: CASSFKAGGHEQFF.